This T cell receptor (beta chain) was sequenced for a study of early T cells in non-severe SARS-CoV-2 infection. This CDR3 region has 15 residues. With 6 bases clipped from V and 4 bases from J, the junction kept 4 bases outside the gene matches. The germline gives CDR1 MNHEY, CDR2 SVGAGI. Unique molecular identifiers (one per individual cDNA molecule) were attached. Via MiXCR, TCRdb re-called the 5' RACE reads, giving one row per CDR3 protein. The repertoire includes about 83,000 distinct CDR3 sequences, about 10% of them detected once, and over 7% sits in the top ten. Only a few counts were recorded for this clonotype.

The receptor's source is an adult who was a healthcare worker with PCR-confirmed SARS-CoV-2 infection or an uninfected control (not recorded which). Material: whole blood, obtained at baseline. The chain employs TRBV6-5 and TRBJ2-1; TRBD2 matches at 12 bases. For the CDR3, the DNA is TGTGCCAGCAGGCCCGGACTAGCGGGGTACAATGAGCAGTTCTTC. This gives the protein CASRPGLAGYNEQFF.